This T cell receptor (beta chain) was identified in a study of T cells in women clearing cervical HPV infection. Here immunoSEQ multiplex PCR was the method, and the copy in TCRdb shows in-frame clones only, minus some. The sample shows around 30,000 clones, and more than 3% sits with its ten largest clones. CDR1 is SGDLS, CDR2 YYNGEE, per germline. V was pared by 0 bases and J by 2 bases, with 2 bases of the junction left unmatched. This CDR3 is built from 14 residues. A word on this clone: The read ends 3 residues early relative to the CDR3; the germline J gene fills the gap.

Sequencing input: blood buffy coat. This TCR was sampled from a woman between 18 and 69 years old with a cervical HPV16 infection that either progressed to CIN3+ or cleared (not recorded which). The chain employs TRBV9 and TRBJ2-7; 7 bases agree with TRBD1. The CDR3 is CASSVETGTYEQYF. Incomplete CDR3 DNA: TGTGCCAGCAGCGTAGAGACAGGGACCTACGAG.